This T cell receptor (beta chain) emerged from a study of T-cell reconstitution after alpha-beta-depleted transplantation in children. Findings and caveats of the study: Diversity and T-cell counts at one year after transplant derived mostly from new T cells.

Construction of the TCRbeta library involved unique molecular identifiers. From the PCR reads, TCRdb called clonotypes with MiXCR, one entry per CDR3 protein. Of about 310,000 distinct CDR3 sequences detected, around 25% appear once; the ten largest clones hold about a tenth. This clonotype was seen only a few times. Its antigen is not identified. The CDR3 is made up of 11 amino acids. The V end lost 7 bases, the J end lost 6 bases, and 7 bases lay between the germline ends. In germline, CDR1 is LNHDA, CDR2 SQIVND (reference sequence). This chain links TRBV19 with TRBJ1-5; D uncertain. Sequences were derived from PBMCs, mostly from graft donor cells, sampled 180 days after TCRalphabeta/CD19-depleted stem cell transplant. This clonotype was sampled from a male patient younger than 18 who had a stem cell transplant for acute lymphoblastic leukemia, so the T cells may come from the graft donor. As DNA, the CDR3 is TGTGCCAGTATTGAAGGTCAGCCCCAGCATTTT. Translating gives CASIEGQPQHF.